Shown below are 22 T cell receptor beta chains from a single sample sequenced in a study of T cells in localized non-small cell lung cancer (TCRdb year 2020). To prepare the library, the immunoSEQ multiplex PCR assay was applied. The source is immuneACCESS, and TCRdb retained only in-frame sequences with V and J called. Part of the clones is not carried over; for the studies checked, unresolved V genes explain less than half of this, and the remainder is unexplained. This sample is represented by fewer than 45,000 clones; roughly 80% of them were singletons. The ten largest account for 15% to 20% of the sample. The sample here was peripheral blood, taken before any cancer treatment. All receptors come from a male donor at least 60 years old with stage III squamous cell lung carcinoma.

The chain uses TRBV2 and TRBJ1-1; no clear D gene. V shed 1 base and J shed 1 base, with 7 bases lying between them. This CDR3 contains 14 residues. Germline CDR1 SNHLY, CDR2 FYNNEI. CDR3 region: CASSEEAENTEAFF. CDR3 DNA sequence: TGTGCCAGCAGTGAAGAGGCAGAGAACACTGAAGCTTTCTTT. The variable domain in full, completed from reference TRBV2 and TRBJ1-1, reads EPEVTQTPSHQVTQMGQEVILRCVPISNHLYFYWYRQILGQKVEFLVSFYNNEISEKSEIFDDQFSVERPDGSNFTLKIRSTKLEDSAMYFCASSEEAENTEAFFGQGTRLTVV.

The rearrangement uses TRBV10-1 and TRBJ2-5; no clear D. CDR1 and CDR2 from the germline V gene are WNHNN and SYGVQD (reference sequence). V dropped 0 bases and J dropped 3 bases, with 5 bases sitting between them. The CDR3 is made up of 13 amino acids. The CDR3 nucleotides are TGCGCCAGCAGTGAGTCGTGGGAAGAGACCCAGTACTTC. Protein product: CASSESWEETQYF.

The CDR3 DNA is TGTGCCAGCAGTGCGACTAGCGGGGGAGACACAGATACGCAGTATTTT. Residues: CASSATSGGDTDTQYF. This chain uses TRBV6-4 with TRBJ2-3; 12 bases map to TRBD2. Germline values: CDR1 MRHNA, CDR2 SNTAGT. The CDR3 is 16 amino acids. V dropped 4 bases and J dropped 2; count of bases not matched to a gene: 4.

The chain joins TRBV18 to TRBJ2-5; the match to TRBD2 covers 10 bases. Germline V CDR1 and CDR2: KGHSH, LQKENI. The V gene end was trimmed by 0 bases and the J gene end by 1 base; junction bases not matched to a gene: 2. CDR3 length: 16 amino acids. CDR3 sequence reads: CASSPPSGGPQETQYF. The CDR3 region has the DNA TGTGCCAGCTCACCACCTAGCGGGGGGCCCCAAGAGACCCAGTACTTC.

This clone appeared a single time. V is TRBV2 and J is TRBJ2-1, with 12 bases lining up with TRBD1. The germline V gene encodes CDR1 SNHLY and CDR2 FYNNEI. The V segment lost 6 bases and the J segment 7 bases; nucleotides outside the gene matches: 7. The CDR3 length is 15 residues. The CDR3 is CASSWDRGRENEQFF. Here the CDR3 DNA reads TGTGCCAGCAGCTGGGACAGGGGGCGGGAAAATGAGCAGTTCTTC.

The chain links TRBV6-1 to TRBJ1-1; D may be TRBD1 (6 bases). With 8 bases removed from V and 1 base from J, the gap between germline ends came to 11 bases. This CDR3 has 13 amino acids. Germline lookup yields CDR1 MNHNS and CDR2 SASEGT. CDR3 residues: CASRTAGNTEAFF. The CDR3 nucleotides are TGTGCCAGCCGGACAGCCGGGAACACTGAAGCTTTCTTT.

The rearrangement links TRBV2 to TRBJ1-5; D uncertain. The CDR3 has 15 residues. Germline V gives CDR1 SNHLY, CDR2 FYNNEI. Trimming removed 6 bases at V and 0 bases at J, with 12 bases between. The CDR3 coding sequence is TGTGCCAGCAGAGTAGGCTTCTATAGCAATCAGCCCCAGCATTTT. Translating it yields CASRVGFYSNQPQHF. Variable domain in full (rest from reference TRBV2 and TRBJ1-5): EPEVTQTPSHQVTQMGQEVILRCVPISNHLYFYWYRQILGQKVEFLVSFYNNEISEKSEIFDDQFSVERPDGSNFTLKIRSTKLEDSAMYFCASRVGFYSNQPQHFGDGTRLSIL.

This clone was seen a few times. The J gene is TRBJ1-2, the V gene TRBV11-2; D remains unclear. Trimming shortened V by 1 base and J by 7 bases, and 7 bases separated the two germline ends. The CDR3 covers 12 residues. CDR1 is SGHAT, CDR2 FQNNGV, per germline. The CDR3: CASSLAGSGYTF. In DNA form, the CDR3 reads TGTGCCAGCAGCTTAGCCGGGAGTGGCTACACCTTC. Full variable domain (missing parts from reference TRBV11-2 and TRBJ1-2): EAGVAQSPRYKIIEKRQSVAFWCNPISGHATLYWYQQILGQGPKLLIQFQNNGVVDDSQLPKDRFSAERLKGVDSTLKIQPAKLEDSAVYLCASSLAGSGYTFGSGTRLTVV.

This sequence joins TRBV29-1 and TRBJ2-1, with 7 bases identical to TRBD2. With V trimmed by 8 bases and J by 2 bases, 3 bases remained unmatched. CDR1 is SQVTM, CDR2 ANQGSEA, per germline. The CDR3 has 12 residues. CDR3 bases: TGCAGCCTAGCGGTCACCTACAATGAGCAGTTCTTC. Translated, it gives CSLAVTYNEQFF.

V usage is TRBV11-2 and J usage is TRBJ2-1, with D possibly TRBD2 on 6 matching bases. Germline lookup yields CDR1 SGHAT and CDR2 FQNNGV. This CDR3 has 15 residues. V lost 5 bases and J 7 bases, leaving 18 bases between the germline ends. DNA for the CDR3: TGTGCCAGCAGCCCCGGGACTCGTTTAGAGAATGAGCAGTTCTTC. Protein: CASSPGTRLENEQFF.

This clone was seen only once. This chain uses TRBV25-1 with TRBJ1-3; the D is unclear. Germline CDR1 is MGHDK and CDR2 is SYGVNS. The CDR3 runs to 15 residues. V was shortened by 1 base and J by 0 bases, with 7 bases between the two germline ends. This CDR3 is CASSESPPSGNTIYF. The CDR3 region has the DNA TGTGCCAGCAGTGAATCCCCCCCCTCTGGAAACACCATATATTTT.

The CDR3 spells CASSLVQGGTEAFF. The CDR3 DNA reads as TGTGCCAGCAGCTTAGTACAGGGAGGCACTGAAGCTTTCTTT. This chain joins TRBV7-2 and TRBJ1-1; maybe TRBD1 (6 bases). In germline, CDR1 is SGHTA, CDR2 FQGNSA. V was trimmed by 1 base and J by 4 bases, leaving 10 bases between them. The CDR3 sequence is 14 residues long.

The chain couples TRBV10-3 to TRBJ1-3, with unresolved D. Germline CDR1 and CDR2: ENHRY and SYGVKD. The ends were cut back, 2 bases at V and 0 bases at J, with 8 bases in the middle. The CDR3 totals 15 residues. The DNA of the CDR3 is TGTGCCATCAGTGAGCCAGGAACCTCTGGAAACACCATATATTTT. It specifies CAISEPGTSGNTIYF.

The V gene is TRBV7-9, the J gene TRBJ1-1, with D unresolved. The CDR3 totals 14 residues. Germline V CDR1 and CDR2: SEHNR, FQNEAQ (reference sequence). Trimming took off 6 bases at V and 0 bases at J, with 11 bases between the two ends. In nucleotides, the CDR3 is TGTGCCAGCAGTCACTGGGCTGTGAACACTGAAGCTTTCTTT. Translation: CASSHWAVNTEAFF.

This chain connects TRBV6-6 to TRBJ1-6; a possible D gene is TRBD1 (6 bases). The germline gives CDR1 MNHNY, CDR2 SVGAGI (reference sequence). The ends were cut back, 7 bases at V and 8 bases at J, with 12 bases in the middle. CDR3 size: 13 residues. The CDR3 DNA follows: TGTGCCAGCACCTCCAGGGGCCATTCACCCCTCCACTTT. It translates to CASTSRGHSPLHF.

The chain links TRBV29-1 to TRBJ2-1, with a possible D match to TRBD1 (6 bases). V lost 6 bases and J 6 bases, leaving 12 bases between the germline ends. Germline V gene lookup returns CDR1 SQVTM and CDR2 ANQGSEA. The CDR3 length is 12 residues. CDR3 region: CSVGVQGNEQFF. DNA of the CDR3: TGCAGCGTGGGCGTACAGGGCAATGAGCAGTTCTTC.

The V and J genes are TRBV29-1 and TRBJ2-7, with D perhaps assigned TRBD1 or TRBD2 (5 bases each). V lost 7 bases to trimming and J lost 3 bases, with 10 bases between them. The CDR3 covers 11 residues. CDR1 is SQVTM and CDR2 is ANQGSEA in the germline V gene. The CDR3 coding sequence is TGCAGCGCACGGGACGGCTACGAGCAGTACTTC. Translating it yields CSARDGYEQYF.

The rearrangement uses TRBV29-1 and TRBJ2-5; tentative D call: TRBD1 (7 bases). CDR1 is SQVTM and CDR2 is ANQGSEA in the germline V gene. The ends were cut back, 3 bases at V and 4 bases at J, with 9 bases in the middle. CDR3 length: 12 amino acids. CDR3 region: CSVEQGGETQYF. CDR3 DNA sequence: TGCAGCGTTGAGCAGGGGGGAGAGACCCAGTACTTC. Full variable domain (rest looked up from reference TRBV29-1 and TRBJ2-5): SAVISQKPSRDICQRGTSLTIQCQVDSQVTMMFWYRQQPGQSLTLIATANQGSEATYESGFVIDKFPISRPNLTFSTLTVSNMSPEDSSIYLCSVEQGGETQYFGPGTRLLVL.

This clone is judged medium-sized. This chain connects TRBV7-9 to TRBJ1-5; no firm D call. This CDR3 has 13 residues. The V gene lost 4 bases and the J gene lost 4 bases, with 8 bases spanning the gap. CDR1 is SEHNR, CDR2 FQNEAQ, per germline (reference sequence). The CDR3 region is CASSSTLNQPQHF. CDR3 nucleotide sequence: TGTGCCAGCAGCTCGACACTGAATCAGCCCCAGCATTTT.

CDR3 in DNA: TGTGCCAGCAGCGTCCGGGACATCCTTGTCGATGGCTACACCTTC. Translated, it gives CASSVRDILVDGYTF. This rearrangement joins TRBV9 to TRBJ1-2; D perhaps matches TRBD1 (6 bases). The CDR3 consists of 15 residues. Trimming left V 2 bases short and J 6 bases short, with 17 bases between. CDR1 is SGDLS and CDR2 is YYNGEE in the germline V gene.

The V call is TRBV30, the J call TRBJ2-4, with 11 bases identical to TRBD2. Germline V gene lookup returns CDR1 GTSNPN and CDR2 SVGIG (reference sequence). The J segment lost 6 bases and the V segment lost 2 bases, leaving 0 bases of the junction unmatched. There are 13 residues in the CDR3. As DNA, the CDR3 is TGTGCCTGGAGTACTAGCGGGGGAAACATTCAGTACTTC. Translated, it gives CAWSTSGGNIQYF.

The chain employs TRBV5-1 and TRBJ2-1; 7 bases are a match to TRBD2. Germline CDR1 is SGHRS and CDR2 is YFSETQ. The CDR3 has 16 amino acids. The trim removed 3 bases at V and 0 bases at J, leaving 6 bases unmatched. This chain's CDR3 is CASSSQASGSYNEQFF. In DNA, the CDR3 is TGCGCCAGCAGCTCGCAGGCTAGCGGCTCCTACAATGAGCAGTTCTTC. The full variable domain, with the rest looked up from reference TRBV5-1 and TRBJ2-1, is KAGVTQTPRYLIKTRGQQVTLSCSPISGHRSVSWYQQTPGQGLQFLFEYFSETQRNKGNFPGRFSGRQFSNSRSEMNVSTLELGDSALYLCASSSQASGSYNEQFFGPGTRLTVL.